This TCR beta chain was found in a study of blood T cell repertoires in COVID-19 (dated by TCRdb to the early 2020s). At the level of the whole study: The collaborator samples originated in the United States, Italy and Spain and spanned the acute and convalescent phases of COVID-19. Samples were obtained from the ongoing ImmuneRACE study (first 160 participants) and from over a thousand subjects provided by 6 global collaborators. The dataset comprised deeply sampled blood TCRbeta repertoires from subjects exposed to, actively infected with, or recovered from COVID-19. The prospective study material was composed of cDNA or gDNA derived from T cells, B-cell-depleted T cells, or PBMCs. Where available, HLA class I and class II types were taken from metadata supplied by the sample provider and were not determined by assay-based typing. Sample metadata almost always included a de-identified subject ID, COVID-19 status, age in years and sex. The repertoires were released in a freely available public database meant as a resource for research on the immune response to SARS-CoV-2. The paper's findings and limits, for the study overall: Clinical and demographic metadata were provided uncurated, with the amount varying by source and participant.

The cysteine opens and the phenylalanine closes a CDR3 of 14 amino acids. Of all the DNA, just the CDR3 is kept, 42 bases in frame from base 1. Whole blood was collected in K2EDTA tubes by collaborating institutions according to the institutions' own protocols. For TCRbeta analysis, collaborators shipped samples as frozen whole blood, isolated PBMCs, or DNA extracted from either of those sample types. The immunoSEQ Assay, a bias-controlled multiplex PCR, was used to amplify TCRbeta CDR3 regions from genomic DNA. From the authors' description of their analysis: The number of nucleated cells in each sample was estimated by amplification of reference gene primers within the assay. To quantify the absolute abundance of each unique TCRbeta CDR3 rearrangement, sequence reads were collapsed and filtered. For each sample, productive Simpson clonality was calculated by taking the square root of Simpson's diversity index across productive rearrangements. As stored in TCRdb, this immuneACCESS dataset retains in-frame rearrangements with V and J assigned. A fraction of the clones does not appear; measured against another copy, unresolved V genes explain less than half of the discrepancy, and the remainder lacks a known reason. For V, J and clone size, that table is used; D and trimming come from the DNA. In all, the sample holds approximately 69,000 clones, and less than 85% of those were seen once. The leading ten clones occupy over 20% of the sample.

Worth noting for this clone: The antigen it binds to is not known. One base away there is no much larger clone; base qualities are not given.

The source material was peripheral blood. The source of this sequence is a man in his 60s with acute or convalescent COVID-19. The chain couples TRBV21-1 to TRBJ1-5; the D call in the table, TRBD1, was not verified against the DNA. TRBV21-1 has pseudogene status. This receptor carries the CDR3 CASRSRQGNQPQHF. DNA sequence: TGTGCCAGCAGATCCCGACAGGGTAATCAGCCCCAGCATTTT.